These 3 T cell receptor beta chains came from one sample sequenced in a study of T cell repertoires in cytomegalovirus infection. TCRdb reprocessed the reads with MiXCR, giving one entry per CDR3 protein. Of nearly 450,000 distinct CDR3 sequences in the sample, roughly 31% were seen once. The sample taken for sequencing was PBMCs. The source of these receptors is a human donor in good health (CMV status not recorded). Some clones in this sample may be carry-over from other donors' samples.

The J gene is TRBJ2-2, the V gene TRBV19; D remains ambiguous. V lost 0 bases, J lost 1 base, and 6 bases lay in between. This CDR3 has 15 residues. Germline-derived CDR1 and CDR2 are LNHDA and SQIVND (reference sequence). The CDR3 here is CASSIEGWNTGELFF. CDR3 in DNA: TGTGCCAGTAGTATAGAGGGGTGGAACACCGGGGAGCTGTTTTTT. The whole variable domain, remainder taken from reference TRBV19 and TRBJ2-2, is DGGITQSPKYLFRKEGQNVTLSCEQNLNHDAMYWYRQDPGQGLRLIYYSQIVNDFQKGDIAEGYSVSREKKESFPLTVTSAQKNPTAFYLCASSIEGWNTGELFFGEGSRLTVL.

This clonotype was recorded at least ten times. CDR3 DNA sequence: TGCGCCAGCAGCTATAGGTCGGACAGGGCAGATTCACCCCTCCACTTT. This gives the protein CASSYRSDRADSPLHF. The V gene is TRBV4-1, the J gene TRBJ1-6; 8 nucleotides agree with TRBD1. This CDR3 has 16 residues. Per the germline V gene, CDR1 is MGHRA and CDR2 is YSYEKL. With V trimmed by 5 bases and J by 8 bases, 11 bases remained unmatched.

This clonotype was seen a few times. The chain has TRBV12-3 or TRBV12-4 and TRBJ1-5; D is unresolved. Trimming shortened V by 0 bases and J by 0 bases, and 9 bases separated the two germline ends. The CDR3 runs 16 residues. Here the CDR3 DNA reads TGTGCCAGCAGTTTAGCGCAACATTATAGCAATCAGCCCCAGCATTTT. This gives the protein CASSLAQHYSNQPQHF.